The 26 T cell receptor beta chains listed next were all sequenced from one sample in a study of T cell responses to AZD1222 COVID-19 vaccine. Using immunoSEQ multiplex PCR, the repertoire was profiled, and TCRdb retains in-frame clones only, with some absent. The sample gives 100,000 to 150,000 clones, 70% to 90% of which show up once; about 1.6% is in the top ten. The material sequenced was peripheral blood, taken on day 0 of AZD1222 vaccination. These receptors originate from an adult in good health.

The V gene is TRBV28, the J gene TRBJ1-5; D is unresolved. Germline lookup yields CDR1 MDHEN and CDR2 SYDVKM. The CDR3 has 12 amino acids. Trimming stripped 5 bases from V and 7 bases from J, with 9 bases between. The CDR3 coding sequence is TGTGCCAGCAGTACTAGGGTGCAGCCCCAGCATTTT. Encoded protein: CASSTRVQPQHF. Filled out from reference TRBV28 and TRBJ1-5, the complete variable domain reads DVKVTQSSRYLVKRTGEKVFLECVQDMDHENMFWYRQDPGLGLRLIYFSYDVKMKEKGDIPEGYSVSREKKERFSLILESASTNQTSMYLCASSTRVQPQHFGDGTRLSIL.

V and J are TRBV10-3 and TRBJ2-5; a possible D gene is TRBD1 (6 bases). This CDR3 comprises 13 residues. V gave up 8 bases and J gave up 5 bases, with 15 bases separating them. The germline CDR1 and CDR2 sequences are ENHRY and SYGVKD. The CDR3 sequence is CAIGRTEDETQYF. The CDR3 DNA follows: TGTGCCATCGGTAGGACAGAGGACGAGACCCAGTACTTC.

On this clone: At one end the junction does not follow the germline gene, possibly because of a read error. CDR3 protein: CASSMTTGVSIF. In nucleotides, the CDR3 is TGTGCCAGTAGTATGACTACTGGTGTCAGCATCTTC. This rearrangement joins TRBV19 to TRBJ2-1; TRBD2 is a possible D gene (5 bases). CDR3 length: 12 amino acids. Germline values: CDR1 LNHDA, CDR2 SQIVND (reference sequence).

The chain uses TRBV29-1 and TRBJ1-1; D possibly corresponds to TRBD1 (5 bases). Germline CDR1 SQVTM, CDR2 ANQGSEA. The CDR3 loop spans 13 amino acids. V was pared by 7 bases and J by 0 bases, with 12 bases between. The CDR3: CSAQDRMNTEAFF. As DNA, the CDR3 is TGCAGCGCACAAGACAGAATGAACACTGAAGCTTTCTTT.

The CDR3 sequence is CASSSYLGGTGELFF. The DNA for the CDR3 is TGTGCCAGCAGCAGCTACCTCGGGGGCACCGGGGAGCTGTTTTTT. The chain joins TRBV14 to TRBJ2-2; a possible D gene is TRBD2 (6 bases). The CDR3 length is 15 residues. Trimming stripped 5 bases from V and 4 bases from J, with 14 bases between. Looked up from germline, CDR1 is SGHDN and CDR2 is FVKESK.

The gene calls are TRBV20-1 and TRBJ2-5; no clear D gene. This CDR3 has 11 amino acids. CDR1 and CDR2 from the germline V gene are DFQATT and SNEGSKA (reference sequence). Trimming took off 3 bases at V and 4 bases at J, with 6 bases between the two ends. Written as DNA, the CDR3 is TGCAGTGCTAGCCGAACAGAGACCCAGTACTTC. Translated, it gives CSASRTETQYF.

In its sample, this clone was seen once. V and J are TRBV7-2 and TRBJ2-3; D uncertain. Germline lookup yields CDR1 SGHTA and CDR2 FQGNSA. There are 12 residues in the CDR3. Deletions cut 1 base from V and 7 bases from J, with 6 bases between. CDR3 region: CASSLDRNTQYF. The CDR3 nucleotides read TGTGCCAGCAGCTTAGATCGAAATACGCAGTATTTT.

The chain carries TRBV27 and TRBJ1-2, with no clear D. V gave up 8 bases and J gave up 1 base, with 17 bases separating them. Germline V gives CDR1 MNHEY, CDR2 SMNVEV (reference sequence). CDR3 length: 15 residues. CDR3 amino acids: CASRSGRGDNYGYTF. CDR3 coding DNA: TGTGCCAGCCGGTCTGGCCGCGGGGATAACTATGGCTACACCTTC.

The chain links TRBV5-3 to TRBJ1-1; 8 bases align to TRBD1. TRBV5-3 is noted as an ORF with a role that remains uncertain. This CDR3 is 14 amino acids long. V shed 4 bases and J 5 bases; nucleotides not matched to a gene: 7. CDR3 amino acids: CARSPGQGWTEAFF. CDR3 DNA sequence: TGTGCCAGAAGCCCAGGACAGGGATGGACTGAAGCTTTCTTT.

This sequence joins TRBV2 and TRBJ1-4; D call uncertain. Germline CDR1 reads SNHLY; CDR2 reads FYNNEI. Trimming removed 3 bases at V and 4 bases at J, with 6 bases between. The CDR3 runs 13 residues. CDR3 residues: CASSDDYNEKLFF. As DNA, the CDR3 is TGTGCCAGCAGTGATGATTATAATGAAAAACTGTTTTTT.

The CDR3 region is CASSQDKGAGYWETQYF. In DNA form, the CDR3 reads TGTGCCAGCAGCCAAGATAAAGGAGCGGGGTACTGGGAGACCCAGTACTTC. The gene calls are TRBV14 and TRBJ2-5; TRBD2 aligns across 7 bases. Per germline, CDR1 SGHDN and CDR2 FVKESK. V shed 0 bases, J shed 5 bases, and the junction held 12 bases outside the gene matches. The CDR3 has 17 residues.

The chain carries TRBV18 and TRBJ1-2, with D hard to call. In germline, CDR1 is KGHSH, CDR2 LQKENI. Trimming removed 0 bases from V and 9 bases from J, with 20 bases in between. CDR3 length: 16 residues. CDR3 sequence (DNA): TGTGCCAGCTCACCACCGGAGTCGAACTTCCCGGTGAGCTACACCTTC. This translates into CASSPPESNFPVSYTF.

J is TRBJ2-7 and V is TRBV11-1; D may be TRBD2 (5 bases). Deletions cut 1 base from V and 7 bases from J, with 8 bases between. This CDR3 comprises 12 residues. Germline V gene lookup returns CDR1 SGHAT and CDR2 FQDESV (reference sequence). The CDR3, as DNA: TGTGCCAGCAGCTTAGACGCGGGTGAGCAGTACTTC. Its translation is CASSLDAGEQYF.

This sequence joins TRBV30 and TRBJ1-1; no firm D call. Trimming left V 0 bases short and J 5 bases short, with 16 bases between. Per the germline V gene, CDR1 is GTSNPN and CDR2 is SVGIG (reference sequence). This CDR3 contains 15 residues. CDR3 in amino acids: CAWSVLGGRFTEAFF. The CDR3 DNA follows: TGTGCCTGGAGTGTACTGGGAGGTAGATTTACTGAAGCTTTCTTT.

This clone appeared a single time. The V and J genes are TRBV7-9 and TRBJ2-2; TRBD1 is a possible D gene (5 bases). CDR1 is SEHNR, CDR2 FQNEAQ, per germline (reference sequence). The CDR3 is made up of 14 amino acids. The ends were cut back, 6 bases at V and 5 bases at J, with 13 bases in the middle. In DNA, the CDR3 is TGTGCCAGCAGAGGGGCTAGTGCGACCGGGGAGCTGTTTTTT. This gives the protein CASRGASATGELFF. The full variable domain, with the rest looked up from reference TRBV7-9 and TRBJ2-2, is DTGVSQNPRHKITKRGQNVTFRCDPISEHNRLYWYRQTLGQGPEFLTYFQNEAQLEKSRLLSDRFSAERPKGSFSTLEIQRTEQGDSAMYLCASRGASATGELFFGEGSRLTVL.

The chain combines TRBV5-6 with TRBJ2-2, with D maybe TRBD1 (5 bases). CDR3 size: 14 residues. V lost 4 bases to trimming and J lost 4 bases, with 11 bases between them. CDR1 and CDR2 from the germline V gene are SGHDT and YYEEEE. The CDR3 DNA is TGTGCCAGCAGCAGTCAGGGTCGCACCGGGGAGCTGTTTTTT. Amino acids: CASSSQGRTGELFF.

The chain has TRBV6-5 and TRBJ1-1; D unresolved. Germline-derived CDR1 and CDR2 are MNHEY and SVGAGI. V lost 6 bases to trimming and J lost 3 bases, with 14 bases between them. This CDR3 spans 14 amino acids. The CDR3 is CASRRPSGDTEAFF. DNA for the CDR3: TGTGCCAGCAGGAGACCCTCTGGGGACACTGAAGCTTTCTTT.

About this clone itself: Other DNA sequences of this sample code for an identical CDR3. This sequence joins TRBV5-1 and TRBJ1-5; 8 bases align to TRBD1. The V gene end was trimmed by 4 bases and the J gene end by 2 bases; junction bases not matched to a gene: 2. Germline loops: CDR1 SGHRS, CDR2 YFSETQ. The CDR3 is made up of 14 amino acids. The DNA for the CDR3 is TGCGCCAGCAGCCAGACAGGGGGCAATCAGCCCCAGCATTTT. Its translation is CASSQTGGNQPQHF.

Turning to this clone: One end of the junction is discordant with germline, which a read error may explain. The genes are TRBV6-5 and TRBJ2-1; possible D gene TRBD1, 5 bases. CDR3 length: 13 residues. Per the germline V gene, CDR1 is MNHEY and CDR2 is SVGAGI. The CDR3 protein is CASNYDRGNEQFF. The CDR3, as DNA: TGTGCCAGCAATTACGATAGGGGCAATGAGCAGTTCTTC.

This sequence joins TRBV9 and TRBJ2-1, with D uncertain. With 1 base removed from V and 0 bases from J, the gap between germline ends came to 14 bases. The CDR3 loop spans 17 amino acids. Germline V gives CDR1 SGDLS, CDR2 YYNGEE. The CDR3 here is CASSVSTARSSYNEQFF. In DNA form, the CDR3 reads TGTGCCAGCAGCGTATCGACGGCTCGGAGCTCCTACAATGAGCAGTTCTTC.

CDR3 sequence (DNA): TGTGCCAGCAGGGACAGGGGGAGCGCTGAAGCTTTCTTT. This codes for CASRDRGSAEAFF. The J gene is TRBJ1-1, the V gene TRBV3-1 (or the pseudogene TRBV3-2); 10 nucleotides match TRBD1. In germline, CDR1 is LGHDT, CDR2 YNNKEL (reference sequence). V shed 6 bases, J shed 6 bases, and the junction held 4 bases outside the gene matches. The CDR3 is made up of 13 amino acids.

This chain uses TRBV19 with TRBJ2-3, with TRBD1 matching over 7 bases. CDR1 and CDR2 (germline): LNHDA, SQIVND (reference sequence). This CDR3 comprises 15 residues. The V segment lost 7 bases and the J segment 1 base; nucleotides outside the gene matches: 8. The CDR3 sequence is CASTTHQGGTDTQYF. The CDR3 DNA is TGTGCCAGTACCACCCACCAGGGGGGCACAGATACGCAGTATTTT.

The V gene is TRBV14, the J gene TRBJ1-3; perhaps TRBD1 as D (5 bases). CDR1 and CDR2 (germline): SGHDN, FVKESK. The CDR3 covers 13 residues. The V and J ends lost 4 bases and 8 bases respectively, with 12 bases between them. The CDR3 loop is CASSPGTRDTIYF. CDR3 DNA sequence: TGTGCCAGCAGCCCTGGGACCCGGGACACCATATATTTT.

The V call is TRBV18, the J call TRBJ1-1; TRBD1 agrees at 7 bases. Germline CDR1 is KGHSH and CDR2 is LQKENI. The V gene end was trimmed by 4 bases and the J gene end by 3 bases; junction bases not matched to a gene: 5. This CDR3 comprises 14 residues. CDR3 coding DNA: TGTGCCAGCTCACGAGGGGGCCATGACACTGAAGCTTTCTTT. It encodes CASSRGGHDTEAFF.

This clone was seen a single time. The genes are TRBV19 and TRBJ2-6; 7 bases agree with TRBD2. V dropped 4 bases and J dropped 2; count of bases not matched to a gene: 8. CDR3 length equals 17 residues. CDR1 and CDR2 (germline): LNHDA, SQIVND (reference sequence). CDR3 nucleotide sequence: TGTGCCAGTAGTACTTGGGGGGAGGGAGCTGGGGCCAACGTCCTGACTTTC. It yields the protein CASSTWGEGAGANVLTF.

The rearrangement uses TRBV7-3 and TRBJ1-3; D remains ambiguous. The CDR3 spans 12 residues. Germline V gene data show CDR1 as SGHTA and CDR2 as FQGTGA. Trimming took off 1 base at V and 3 bases at J, with 1 base between the two ends. The CDR3 here is CASSLNGNTIYF. The CDR3 DNA reads as TGTGCCAGCAGCTTAAATGGAAACACCATATATTTT. The full variable domain, with the rest looked up from reference TRBV7-3 and TRBJ1-3, is GAGVSQTPSNKVTEKGKYVELRCDPISGHTALYWYRQSLGQGPEFLIYFQGTGAADDSGLPNDRFFAVRPEGSVSTLKIQRTERGDSAVYLCASSLNGNTIYFGEGSWLTVV.